The clone carrying this TCR beta chain was observed once. This sample is part of a study of blood T cell repertoires in COVID-19. On the study more broadly: The origin of the acute and convalescent COVID-19 samples was the United States, Italy and Spain. T cells, B-cell-depleted T cells, or PBMCs provided the cDNA or gDNA that served as material.

Original handling: Cell counts per sample came from amplifying reference gene primers. Assay: immunoSEQ multiplex PCR; the TCRdb copy retains only in-frame clones and omits some. V, J and clone size are taken as reported in that table, and D and trimming were inferred from the DNA itself. The data show 40,000 to 60,000 clones, under 95% seen once. V lost 3 bases and J 4 bases, leaving 3 bases between the germline ends. This CDR3 is built from 11 residues. This clonotype was obtained from a human donor in a cohort sampled during active COVID-19. The sequenced material came from peripheral blood. V is TRBV12-3 or TRBV12-4 and J is TRBJ1-2; D gene uncertain. CDR3 in amino acids: CASSFGYGYTF. In DNA, the CDR3 is TGTGCCAGCAGTTTCGGCTATGGCTACACCTTC.